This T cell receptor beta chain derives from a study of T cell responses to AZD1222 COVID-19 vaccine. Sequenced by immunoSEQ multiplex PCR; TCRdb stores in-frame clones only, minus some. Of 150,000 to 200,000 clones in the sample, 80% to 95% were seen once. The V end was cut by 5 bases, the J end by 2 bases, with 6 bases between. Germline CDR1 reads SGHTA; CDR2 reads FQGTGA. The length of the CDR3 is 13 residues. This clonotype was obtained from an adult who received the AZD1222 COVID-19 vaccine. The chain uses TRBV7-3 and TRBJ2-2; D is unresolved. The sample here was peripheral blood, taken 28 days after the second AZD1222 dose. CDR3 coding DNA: TGTGCCAGCAGCGAGAAAAACACCGGGGAGCTGTTTTTT. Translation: CASSEKNTGELFF.